These T cell receptor beta chains were read from a single sample in a study of CD8 T cells in ankylosing spondylitis. Each CDR3 protein gets one entry after TCRdb re-called the 5' RACE reads with MiXCR. Of a few hundred thousand distinct CDR3 sequences in the sample, 20% to 25% were seen once. The specimen was blood, either unsorted or a sorted T cell fraction (not recorded which). Receptors originate from a female donor with ankylosing spondylitis or in good health (not recorded which). Both conserved end residues are part of each CDR3. A D gene is named only where the DNA matches it firmly. Where a row states a size, it is once, few, many or the class of an expanded clone; other rows omit it.

CDR3: CSARGGRAKNIQYF
DNA: TGCAGTGCTAGAGGCGGGAGAGCCAAAAACATTCAGTACTTC
size: -
D: TRBD2
J: TRBJ2-4
V: TRBV20-1

CDR3: CSARPGDRGNNEQFF
DNA: TGCAGTGCACGCCCAGGGGACAGGGGCAACAATGAGCAGTTCTTC
size: -
D: TRBD1
J: TRBJ2-1
V: TRBV20-1

CDR3: CASTSNRANYGYTF
DNA: TGTGCCAGTACCTCTAACAGAGCTAACTATGGCTACACCTTC
size: many
D: -
J: TRBJ1-2
V: TRBV19

CDR3: CASSSAGLAGGNEQYF
DNA: TGTGCCAGCAGTTCCGCGGGACTAGCGGGAGGGAACGAGCAGTACTTC
size: many
D: TRBD2
J: TRBJ2-7
V: TRBV6-5

CDR3: CASSLLRQTREQFF
DNA: TGTGCCAGCAGCCTACTAAGACAGACCCGTGAGCAGTTCTTC
size: -
D: -
J: TRBJ2-1
V: TRBV7-2

CDR3: CASSLRGASNTEAFF
DNA: TGTGCCAGCAGCTTGAGGGGGGCGTCGAACACTGAAGCTTTCTTT
size: -
D: -
J: TRBJ1-1
V: TRBV5-6

CDR3: CSARGMTGTENSPLHF
DNA: TGCAGTGCTAGAGGAATGACAGGGACAGAGAATTCACCCCTCCACTTT
size: few
D: TRBD1
J: TRBJ1-6
V: TRBV20-1

CDR3: CACPGTLGTGELFF
DNA: TGTGCCTGCCCCGGGACATTGGGAACCGGGGAGCTGTTTTTT
size: few
D: -
J: TRBJ2-2
V: TRBV12-3/TRBV12-4

CDR3: CSASPGTRAYEQYF
DNA: TGCAGTGCTAGCCCTGGGACCCGGGCCTACGAGCAGTACTTC
size: -
D: -
J: TRBJ2-7
V: TRBV20-1

CDR3: CSARPSGETQYF
DNA: TGCAGTGCTAGACCCTCCGGGGAGACCCAGTACTTC
size: -
D: -
J: TRBJ2-5
V: TRBV20-1

CDR3: CASSYGSPGQVAETQYF
DNA: TGTGCCAGCAGTTACGGAAGTCCGGGACAGGTGGCGGAGACCCAGTACTTC
size: -
D: TRBD1
J: TRBJ2-5
V: TRBV6-5

CDR3: CSVVAPVPNTEAFF
DNA: TGCAGCGTTGTAGCCCCAGTTCCGAACACTGAAGCTTTCTTT
size: -
D: -
J: TRBJ1-1
V: TRBV29-1

CDR3: CASSTPGQGSSYEQYF
DNA: TGCGCCAGCAGCACACCGGGACAGGGGAGCTCCTACGAGCAGTACTTC
size: once
D: TRBD1
J: TRBJ2-7
V: TRBV5-1

CDR3: CATSDYREAELAYTYEQYF
DNA: TGTGCCACCAGTGATTATAGGGAGGCGGAGCTAGCGTACACCTACGAGCAGTACTTC
size: few
D: -
J: TRBJ2-7
V: TRBV24-1

CDR3: CASSLGFPTGYTGELFF
DNA: TGTGCCAGCAGCTTAGGGTTCCCGACAGGGTACACCGGGGAGCTGTTTTTT
size: -
D: TRBD1
J: TRBJ2-2
V: TRBV7-8

CDR3: CASRPNREFPLAKNIQYF
DNA: TGTGCCAGCAGACCCAACAGGGAGTTTCCGTTAGCCAAAAACATTCAGTACTTC
size: -
D: -
J: TRBJ2-4
V: TRBV25-1